This TCR beta chain was documented in a study of OX40 agonist ivuxolimab in advanced cancers. Study in general: From about 23 to 85 years was the age range, with a mean of roughly 64 years, and about 83% were male.

Measured with immunoSEQ multiplex PCR; TCRdb has only the in-frame clones, and not every one. The sample yields approximately 58,000 clones, under 95% seen once. The junction had 3 bases not matched to a gene; V was cut back by 5 bases and J by 4 bases. The CDR3 runs to 14 residues. Germline-derived CDR1 and CDR2 are KGHSH and LQKENI. This receptor was obtained from an adult with an advanced solid tumor such as melanoma, head and neck, liver or kidney cancer. The sample here was CD4+ or CD8+ T cells sorted from blood, taken in a trial of the OX40 agonist ivuxolimab. This rearrangement joins TRBV18 to TRBJ2-3, with TRBD2 matching 10 bases. This CDR3 reads CASSSGLASDTQYF. For the CDR3, the DNA is TGTGCCAGCTCATCGGGACTAGCGTCAGATACGCAGTATTTT.